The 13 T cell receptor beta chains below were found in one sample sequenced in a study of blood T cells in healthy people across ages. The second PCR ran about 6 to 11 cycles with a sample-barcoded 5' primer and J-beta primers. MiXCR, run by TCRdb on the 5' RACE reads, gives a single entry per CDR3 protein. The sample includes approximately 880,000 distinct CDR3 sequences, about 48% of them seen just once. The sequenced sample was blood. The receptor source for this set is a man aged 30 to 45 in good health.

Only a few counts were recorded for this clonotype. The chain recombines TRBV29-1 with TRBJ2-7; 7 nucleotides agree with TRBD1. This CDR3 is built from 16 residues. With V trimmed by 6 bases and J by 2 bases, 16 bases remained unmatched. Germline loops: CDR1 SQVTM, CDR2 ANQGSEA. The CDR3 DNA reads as TGCAGCGTCGTATTCGGTCGGGACAGCCCTCCCTACGAGCAGTACTTC. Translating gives CSVVFGRDSPPYEQYF.

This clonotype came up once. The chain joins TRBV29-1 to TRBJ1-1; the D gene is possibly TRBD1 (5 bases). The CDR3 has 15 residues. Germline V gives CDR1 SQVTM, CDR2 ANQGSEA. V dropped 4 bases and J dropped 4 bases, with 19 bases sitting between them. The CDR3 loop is CSVGGVGLGITEAFF. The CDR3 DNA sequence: TGCAGCGTTGGGGGCGTGGGGCTCGGAATCACTGAAGCTTTCTTT.

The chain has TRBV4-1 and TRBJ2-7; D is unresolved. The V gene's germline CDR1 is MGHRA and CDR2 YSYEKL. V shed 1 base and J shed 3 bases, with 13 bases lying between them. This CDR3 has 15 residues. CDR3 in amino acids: CASSQGTVWSYEQYF. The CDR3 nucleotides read TGCGCCAGCAGCCAAGGGACGGTTTGGAGCTACGAGCAGTACTTC.

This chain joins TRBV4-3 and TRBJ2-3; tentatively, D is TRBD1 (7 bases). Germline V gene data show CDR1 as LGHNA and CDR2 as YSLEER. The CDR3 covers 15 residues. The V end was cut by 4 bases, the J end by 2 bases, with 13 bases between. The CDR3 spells CASSPGDRYTDTQYF. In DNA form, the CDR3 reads TGCGCCAGCAGCCCGGGGGACAGATACACAGATACGCAGTATTTT.

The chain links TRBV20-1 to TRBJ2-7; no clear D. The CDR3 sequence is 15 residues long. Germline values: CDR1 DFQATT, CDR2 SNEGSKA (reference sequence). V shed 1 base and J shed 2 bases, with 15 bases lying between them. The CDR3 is CSARGDLRSPYEQYF. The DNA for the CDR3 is TGCAGTGCTAGAGGGGATTTGCGTAGCCCCTACGAGCAGTACTTC.

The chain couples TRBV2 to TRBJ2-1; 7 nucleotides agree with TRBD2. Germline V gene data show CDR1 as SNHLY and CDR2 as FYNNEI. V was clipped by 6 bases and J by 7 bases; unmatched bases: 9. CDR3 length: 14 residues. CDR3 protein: CASSTSEARNEQFF. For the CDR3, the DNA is TGTGCCAGCAGCACTAGCGAGGCACGGAATGAGCAGTTCTTC. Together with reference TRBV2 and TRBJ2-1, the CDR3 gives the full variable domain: EPEVTQTPSHQVTQMGQEVILRCVPISNHLYFYWYRQILGQKVEFLVSFYNNEISEKSEIFDDQFSVERPDGSNFTLKIRSTKLEDSAMYFCASSTSEARNEQFFGPGTRLTVL.

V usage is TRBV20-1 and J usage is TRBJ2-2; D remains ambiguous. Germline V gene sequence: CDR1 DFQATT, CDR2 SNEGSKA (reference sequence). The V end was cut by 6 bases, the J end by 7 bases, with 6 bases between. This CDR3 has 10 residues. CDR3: CSAGYGELFF. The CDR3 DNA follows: TGCAGTGCCGGGTACGGGGAGCTGTTTTTT.

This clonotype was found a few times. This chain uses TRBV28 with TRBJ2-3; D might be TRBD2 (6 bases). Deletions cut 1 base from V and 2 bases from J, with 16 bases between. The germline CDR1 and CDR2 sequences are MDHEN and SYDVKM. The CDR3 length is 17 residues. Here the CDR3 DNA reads TGTGCCAGCAGTTTATTCGCGCAGACGGGGGACACAGATACGCAGTATTTT. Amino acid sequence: CASSLFAQTGDTDTQYF.

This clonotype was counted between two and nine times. DNA for the CDR3: TGTGCCACCAGTGATTTGCAACAAGGCAAAAACATTCAGTACTTC. Its translation: CATSDLQQGKNIQYF. The chain recombines TRBV24-1 with TRBJ2-4; unclear D gene. V lost 0 bases to trimming and J lost 3 bases, with 8 bases between them. The CDR3 sequence is 15 residues long. The germline gives CDR1 KGHDR, CDR2 SFDVKD.

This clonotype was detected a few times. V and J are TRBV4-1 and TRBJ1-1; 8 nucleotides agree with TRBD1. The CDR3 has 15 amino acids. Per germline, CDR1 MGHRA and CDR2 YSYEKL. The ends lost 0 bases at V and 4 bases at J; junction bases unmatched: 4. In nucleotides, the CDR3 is TGCGCCAGCAGCCAAGATCAGGGGGCGGGCACTGAAGCTTTCTTT. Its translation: CASSQDQGAGTEAFF.

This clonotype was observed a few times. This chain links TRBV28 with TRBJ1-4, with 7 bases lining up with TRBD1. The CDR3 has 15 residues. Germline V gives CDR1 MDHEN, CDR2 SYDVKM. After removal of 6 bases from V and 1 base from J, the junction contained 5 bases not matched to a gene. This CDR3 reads CASSPRDRTNEKLFF. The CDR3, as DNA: TGTGCCAGCAGCCCCCGGGACAGAACTAATGAAAAACTGTTTTTT. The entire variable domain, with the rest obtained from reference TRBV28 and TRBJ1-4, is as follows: DVKVTQSSRYLVKRTGEKVFLECVQDMDHENMFWYRQDPGLGLRLIYFSYDVKMKEKGDIPEGYSVSREKKERFSLILESASTNQTSMYLCASSPRDRTNEKLFFGSGTQLSVL.

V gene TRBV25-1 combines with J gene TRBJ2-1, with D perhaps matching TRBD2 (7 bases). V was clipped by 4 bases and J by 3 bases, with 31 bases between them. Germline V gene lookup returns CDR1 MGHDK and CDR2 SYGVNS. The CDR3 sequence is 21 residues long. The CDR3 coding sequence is TGTGCCAGCAGTGGGTTTGGACTAGTGGGGGGCCAATATCACTTCTACAATGAGCAGTTCTTC. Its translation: CASSGFGLVGGQYHFYNEQFF. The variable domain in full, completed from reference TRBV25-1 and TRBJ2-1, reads EADIYQTPRYLVIGTGKKITLECSQTMGHDKMYWYQQDPGMELHLIHYSYGVNSTEKGDLSSESTVSRIRTEHFPLTLESARPSHTSQYLCASSGFGLVGGQYHFYNEQFFGPGTRLTVL.

The CDR3 sequence is CASSDDRANTEAFF. Here the CDR3 DNA reads TGTGCCAGCAGTGACGACAGGGCTAACACTGAAGCTTTCTTT. The chain is built from TRBV6-1 and TRBJ1-1; TRBD1 aligns across 7 bases. CDR1 and CDR2 from the germline V gene are MNHNS and SASEGT. There are 14 residues in the CDR3. V lost 3 bases and J lost 2; bases outside the gene matches: 3.